The 21 T cell receptor beta chains reported below all come from one sample, sequenced in a study of T cells after yellow fever vaccination. One entry per CDR3 protein results from TCRdb running MiXCR on the 5' RACE reads. The repertoire holds around 140,000 distinct CDR3 sequences, with approximately 6.6% as singletons. The specimen comprised CD4+ T cells sorted from PBMCs, sampled 10 days after the yellow fever booster vaccination. All receptors come from a man aged 25 to 40 who received the YFV17D yellow fever vaccine.

This clonotype was counted many times. The chain recombines TRBV20-1 with TRBJ2-3; D assignment may be TRBD1 or TRBD2 (5 bases each). Germline lookup yields CDR1 DFQATT and CDR2 SNEGSKA (reference sequence). This CDR3 has 14 residues. The CDR3 nucleotides read TGCAGCGCACCAACCGGGGACCACACAGATACGCAGTATTTT. Protein: CSAPTGDHTDTQYF.

By sample fraction, this clonotype is medium-sized. The chain combines TRBV29-1 with TRBJ2-5; D is possibly TRBD2 (5 bases). Germline CDR1 reads SQVTM; CDR2 reads ANQGSEA. The CDR3 has 12 residues. CDR3 in DNA: TGCAGTTGTGGACTGAGCCAAGAGACCCAGTACTTC. As protein: CSCGLSQETQYF.

This clonotype was counted many times. The chain has TRBV9 and TRBJ2-1; TRBD2 is a possible D gene (6 bases). CDR1 SGDLS and CDR2 YYNGEE come from the germline V gene. The CDR3 is 15 residues long. Between the trimmed V and J ends, which lost 0 bases and 3 bases, there was a span of 10 bases. CDR3 bases: TGTGCCAGCAGCGTAGCTCCGGGACTCTACAATGAGCAGTTCTTC. Its protein product is CASSVAPGLYNEQFF. Full variable domain (outside the CDR3, taken from reference TRBV9 and TRBJ2-1): DSGVTQTPKHLITATGQRVTLRCSPRSGDLSVYWYQQSLDQGLQFLIQYYNGEERAKGNILERFSAQQFPDLHSELNLSSLELGDSALYFCASSVAPGLYNEQFFGPGTRLTVL.

This clonotype appeared many times. The V and J genes are TRBV5-1 and TRBJ2-3; D may be TRBD2 (5 bases). Germline V CDR1 and CDR2: SGHRS, YFSETQ. V dropped 5 bases and J dropped 11 bases, with 12 bases sitting between them. The CDR3 is made up of 11 amino acids. DNA for the CDR3: TGCGCCAGCAGGACCGGGGTGGGGCAGTATTTT. Encoded protein: CASRTGVGQYF.

This clonotype came up many times. The chain couples TRBV4-3 to TRBJ2-2; 8 nucleotides align to TRBD1. Unmatched junction bases numbered 7, after V lost 2 bases and J lost 5 bases. This CDR3 has 16 residues. CDR1 is LGHNA, CDR2 YSLEER, per germline. This chain's CDR3 is CASSQRQGRETGELFF. CDR3 coding DNA: TGCGCCAGCAGCCAAAGACAGGGGAGAGAGACCGGGGAGCTGTTTTTT.

This clonotype was observed at least ten times. The chain is built from TRBV20-1 and TRBJ2-7; 7 bases agree with TRBD2. The germline V gene encodes CDR1 DFQATT and CDR2 SNEGSKA (reference sequence). The CDR3 loop spans 15 amino acids. The ends lost 6 bases at V and 1 base at J; junction bases unmatched: 12. The CDR3 DNA follows: TGCAGTGCCATCAATGGGGGAGCGGGGTCCTACGAGCAGTACTTC. It yields the protein CSAINGGAGSYEQYF.

As to this clonotype: This clone may be a read error of a much larger clone one base away. In DNA form, the CDR3 reads TGTGCCACCAGCAGAGGTGCGGGAGGGGGGAATGAGCAGTTCTTC. Encoded protein: CATSRGAGGGNEQFF. The genes are TRBV15 and TRBJ2-1; TRBD2 aligns across 9 bases. Germline V gives CDR1 LNHNV, CDR2 YYDKDF (reference sequence). With V trimmed by 1 base and J by 7 bases, 5 bases remained unmatched. CDR3 length: 15 amino acids.

In this sample, this clonotype turned up many times. One end of the junction varies from germline; a read error may be responsible. CDR3 bases: TGTGCCAGCACCTTAATTGATGAGCAGTTCTTC. This codes for CASTLIDEQFF. The chain employs TRBV7-2 and TRBJ2-1; D uncertain. Germline V CDR1 and CDR2: SGHTA, FQGNSA. The CDR3 spans 11 residues.

The table lists this clonotype with many counts. CDR3 DNA sequence: TGTGCCAGCACCCCCCTCGGACTAGCGGAAGAGACCCAGTACTTC. Translation: CASTPLGLAEETQYF. This rearrangement joins TRBV6-1 to TRBJ2-5; 10 bases fit TRBD2. The CDR3 length is 15 residues. The junction had 8 bases not matched to a gene; V was cut back by 7 bases and J by 3 bases. Looked up from germline, CDR1 is MNHNS and CDR2 is SASEGT.

This clonotype was seen ten or more times. The chain carries TRBV14 and TRBJ2-2; no reliable D call. Between the trimmed V and J ends, which lost 4 bases and 9 bases, there was a span of 9 bases. CDR1 and CDR2 from the germline V gene are SGHDN and FVKESK. This CDR3 is 12 amino acids long. For the CDR3, the DNA is TGTGCCAGCAGCCGGAACGGCCGGGAGCTGTTTTTT. It specifies CASSRNGRELFF. Variable domain in full (rest from reference TRBV14 and TRBJ2-2): EAGVTQFPSHSVIEKGQTVTLRCDPISGHDNLYWYRRVMGKEIKFLLHFVKESKQDESGMPNNRFLAERTGGTYSTLKVQPAELEDSGVYFCASSRNGRELFFGEGSRLTVL.

There are many counts of this clonotype. The chain has TRBV18 and TRBJ2-5; the D is unclear. The CDR3 is made up of 16 amino acids. Germline V gene data show CDR1 as KGHSH and CDR2 as LQKENI. The V end was cut by 1 base, the J end by 1 base, with 13 bases between. CDR3 coding DNA: TGTGCCAGCTCACCACGGCAGGAAGTCCTCCAAGAGACCCAGTACTTC. This gives the protein CASSPRQEVLQETQYF.

This clonotype was counted between two and nine times. The rearrangement uses TRBV20-1 and TRBJ2-5; 10 positions match TRBD2. V lost 0 bases, J lost 1 base, and 5 bases stayed unmatched. Germline V gene data show CDR1 as DFQATT and CDR2 as SNEGSKA (reference sequence). This CDR3 comprises 16 residues. This chain's CDR3 is CSARDSLAGIQETQYF. For the CDR3, the DNA is TGCAGTGCTAGAGATTCACTAGCGGGGATCCAAGAGACCCAGTACTTC.

This clonotype came up many times. This chain uses TRBV7-2 with TRBJ1-2; maybe TRBD1 (5 bases). Germline lookup yields CDR1 SGHTA and CDR2 FQGNSA. The V end lost 5 bases, the J end lost 5 bases, and 15 bases lay between the germline ends. The CDR3 runs 14 residues. In nucleotides, the CDR3 is TGTGCCAGCAGCGACCAGGGTTCGCGGTATGGCTACACCTTC. Its translation is CASSDQGSRYGYTF. The full variable domain, completed using reference TRBV7-2 and TRBJ1-2, is GAGVSQSPSNKVTEKGKDVELRCDPISGHTALYWYRQSLGQGLEFLIYFQGNSAPDKSGLPSDRFSAERTGGSVSTLTIQRTQQEDSAVYLCASSDQGSRYGYTFGSGTRLTVV.

This clonotype was counted ten times or more. The chain couples TRBV20-1 to TRBJ2-1; 7 bases agree with TRBD2. This CDR3 region has 13 residues. CDR1 and CDR2 (germline): DFQATT, SNEGSKA (reference sequence). Germline trimming cut 4 bases from V and 10 bases from J; bases unmatched to any gene: 10. CDR3 in amino acids: CSATAGRAGEQFF. The CDR3 DNA sequence: TGCAGTGCTACAGCGGGAAGGGCAGGAGAGCAGTTCTTC.

This clonotype has at least ten counts. V is TRBV6-2 or TRBV6-3 and J is TRBJ2-7; D is perhaps TRBD2 (6 bases). The V end was cut by 2 bases, the J end by 6 bases, with 17 bases between. The CDR3 runs to 15 residues. From germline, CDR1 is MNHEY and CDR2 SVGEGT. CDR3 coding DNA: TGTGCCAGCAGTTACCCCAGGCCGGGAGCATTCGAGCAGTACTTC. Its translation is CASSYPRPGAFEQYF.

Many counts were recorded for this clonotype. This rearrangement joins TRBV21-1 to TRBJ2-7; the DNA was not compared with TRBD1, the D call given in the table. TRBV21-1 is an annotated pseudogene. The length of the CDR3 is 14 residues. For the CDR3, the DNA is TGTGCCAGCAGCAAAGGGGGCGGCTCCTACGAGCAGTACTTC. The encoded protein is CASSKGGGSYEQYF.

Many counts were recorded for this clonotype. The chain links TRBV15 to TRBJ2-3; 10 bases line up with TRBD2. The junction had 15 bases not matched to a gene; V was cut back by 4 bases and J by 2 bases. Per germline, CDR1 LNHNV and CDR2 YYDKDF (reference sequence). The CDR3 loop spans 19 amino acids. The CDR3 nucleotides are TGTGCCACCAGCAAAAAATTGGTCGTAGCGGGAGGTTCCACAGATACGCAGTATTTT. Its translation is CATSKKLVVAGGSTDTQYF. The variable domain in full, with the rest retrieved from reference TRBV15 and TRBJ2-3, is DAMVIQNPRYQVTQFGKPVTLSCSQTLNHNVMYWYQQKSSQAPKLLFHYYDKDFNNEADTPDNFQSRRPNTSFCFLDIRSPGLGDTAMYLCATSKKLVVAGGSTDTQYFGPGTRLTVL.

This clonotype came up a few times. The chain joins TRBV11-2 to TRBJ2-6; TRBD2 might be the D (5 bases). From germline, CDR1 is SGHAT and CDR2 FQNNGV. V lost 1 base and J 0 bases, leaving 10 bases between the germline ends. CDR3 length equals 17 residues. The CDR3 coding sequence is TGTGCCAGCAGCTTAGTTTCGGGGAGCTCTGGGGCCAACGTCCTGACTTTC. This sequence encodes CASSLVSGSSGANVLTF.

This clonotype occurred many times. V is TRBV10-2 and J is TRBJ2-3; TRBD2 agrees at 13 bases. This CDR3 contains 16 residues. The V gene's germline CDR1 is WSHSY and CDR2 SAAADI. The J segment lost 2 bases and the V segment lost 4 bases, leaving 3 bases of the junction unmatched. CDR3 sequence reads: CASSGGLAGVTDTQYF. CDR3 in DNA: TGCGCCAGCAGTGGAGGACTAGCGGGGGTCACAGATACGCAGTATTTT.

Note on this clonotype: A much more abundant neighbour one base away suggests this may be a read error. The V gene is TRBV19, the J gene TRBJ2-7; 11 bases are a match to TRBD2. Looked up from germline, CDR1 is LNHDA and CDR2 is SQIVND (reference sequence). The CDR3 contains 13 residues. Germline trimming cut 4 bases from V and 6 bases from J; bases unmatched to any gene: 2. The CDR3 DNA reads as TGTGCCAGTAGTAAAACTAGCGGGAGCGAGCAGTACTTC. Residues: CASSKTSGSEQYF. Based on the CDR3 plus reference TRBV19 and TRBJ2-7, the full variable domain is DGGITQSPKYLFRKEGQNVTLSCEQNLNHDAMYWYRQDPGQGLRLIYYSQIVNDFQKGDIAEGYSVSREKKESFPLTVTSAQKNPTAFYLCASSKTSGSEQYFGPGTRLTVT.

This chain joins TRBV5-4 and TRBJ2-1, with a weak D call TRBD1 (5 bases). Trimming stripped 0 bases from V and 8 bases from J, with 12 bases between. Germline V gene data show CDR1 as SGHNT and CDR2 as YYREEE (reference sequence). The CDR3 is 14 amino acids. The CDR3 here is CASSLGQGVDEQFF. The CDR3 DNA reads as TGTGCCAGCAGCTTGGGGCAGGGCGTCGATGAGCAGTTCTTC.